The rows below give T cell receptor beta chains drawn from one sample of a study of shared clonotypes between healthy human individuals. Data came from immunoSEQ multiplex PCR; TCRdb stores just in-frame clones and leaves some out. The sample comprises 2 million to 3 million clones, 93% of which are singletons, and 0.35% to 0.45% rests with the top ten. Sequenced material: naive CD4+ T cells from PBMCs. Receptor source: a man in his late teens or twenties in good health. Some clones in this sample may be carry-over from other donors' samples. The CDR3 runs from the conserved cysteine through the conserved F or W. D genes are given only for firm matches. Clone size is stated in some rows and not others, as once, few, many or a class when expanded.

CSTTYKGVYF | TGCAGTACTACTTACAAAGGGGTATACTTT | TRBV20-1 | . | TRBJ1-1 | .
CASSFLDDKNIQYF | TGCGCCAGCAGCTTCCTCGATGACAAAAACATTCAGTACTTC | TRBV5-1 | . | TRBJ2-4 | .
CAGSGQVGETQYF | TGCGCCGGAAGCGGACAGGTCGGAGAGACCCAGTACTTC | TRBV5-1 | TRBD1 | TRBJ2-5 | .
CASSFGTGTYNEQFF | TGTGCCAGCAGCTTCGGGACGGGTACCTACAATGAGCAGTTCTTC | TRBV7-2 | . | TRBJ2-1 | .
CASSEGLVRTDTQYF | TGTGCCAGCAGTGAAGGACTAGTGCGCACAGATACGCAGTATTTT | TRBV6-1 | . | TRBJ2-3 | .
CASSLRQGGTDTQYF | TGTGCCAGCAGTTTAAGACAGGGGGGCACAGATACGCAGTATTTT | TRBV28 | TRBD1 | TRBJ2-3 | .
CASSSQRPRNTIYF | TGTGCCAGCTCATCCCAGCGACCGCGAAACACCATATATTTT | TRBV18 | . | TRBJ1-3 | .
CASSPGRAREQYF | TGTGCCAGCAGCCCGGGGAGGGCGAGGGAGCAGTACTTC | TRBV9 | TRBD2 | TRBJ2-7 | .
CASSYLGNGYTF | TGTGCCAGCAGTTATTTGGGAAATGGCTACACCTTC | TRBV6-5 | . | TRBJ1-2 | .
CASSFGASGNTIYF | TGCGCCAGCTCCTTCGGGGCTTCTGGAAACACCATATATTTT | TRBV5-1 | . | TRBJ1-3 | once
CASSPIVQPGNTIYF | TGTGCCAGCAGCCCCATCGTCCAGCCTGGAAACACCATATATTTT | TRBV6-5 | . | TRBJ1-3 | .
CASSDGYTEAFF | TGTGCCAGCAGTGACGGTTACACTGAAGCTTTCTTT | TRBV6-4 | . | TRBJ1-1 | .
CASSQWTGDAGELFF | TGCGCCAGCAGCCAATGGACAGGGGACGCCGGGGAGCTGTTTTTT | TRBV4-3 | TRBD1 | TRBJ2-2 | .
CASSYTTSSYEQYF | TGTGCCAGCAGTTACACGACAAGTTCCTACGAGCAGTACTTC | TRBV5-5 | . | TRBJ2-7 | .
CASSLGGQNSGNTIYF | TGTGCCAGCAGCTTAGGCGGACAGAACTCTGGAAACACCATATATTTT | TRBV11-3 | . | TRBJ1-3 | .
CATSRVSVSTDTQYF | TGTGCCACCAGCAGAGTTTCAGTAAGCACAGATACGCAGTATTTT | TRBV15 | . | TRBJ2-3 | .
CASRSQEGAYEQYF | TGTGCCAGCAGGTCCCAAGAGGGCGCCTACGAGCAGTACTTC | TRBV2 | . | TRBJ2-7 | .
CASSLAGVTGELFF | TGTGCCAGCAGCTTAGCGGGGGTCACCGGGGAGCTGTTTTTT | TRBV7-9 | . | TRBJ2-2 | .
CASSLGPLATNEKLFF | TGCGCCAGCAGCTTGGGACCTCTTGCAACTAATGAAAAACTGTTTTTT | TRBV5-1 | . | TRBJ1-4 | .
CASSSQGTTNEKLFF | TGTGCCAGCAGCTCCCAGGGGACGACTAATGAAAAACTGTTTTTT | TRBV11-2 | . | TRBJ1-4 | .
CASRQQGVGADTQYF | TGTGCCAGCAGACAACAAGGAGTAGGCGCAGATACGCAGTATTTT | TRBV2 | . | TRBJ2-3 | .
CASSVGRDTQYF | TGTGCCAGCAGCGTCGGGCGAGATACGCAGTATTTT | TRBV7-3 | . | TRBJ2-3 | .
CASSFDPITDTQYF | TGCGCCAGCAGCTTTGACCCCATCACAGATACGCAGTATTTT | TRBV5-1 | . | TRBJ2-3 | .
CAWGAGSSGNTIYF | TGTGCCTGGGGGGCAGGGTCCTCTGGAAACACCATATATTTT | TRBV30 | . | TRBJ1-3 | .
CASSCAGAGDEQFF | TGTGCCAGCAGCTGCGCGGGAGCTGGGGATGAGCAGTTCTTC | TRBV12-1 | . | TRBJ2-1 | .
CASRNGLAGAANEQFF | TGCGCCAGCAGAAACGGCTTAGCGGGAGCTGCTAATGAGCAGTTCTTC | TRBV4-3 | TRBD2 | TRBJ2-1 | .
CASSGTPNQPQHF | TGTGCCAGCAGCGGGACCCCTAATCAGCCCCAGCATTTT | TRBV6-5 | . | TRBJ1-5 | .
CASSFMAQNEKLFF | TGTGCCAGCAGCTTTATGGCCCAAAATGAAAAACTGTTTTTT | TRBV7-2 | . | TRBJ1-4 | .
CASSLGATSGRYQETQYF | TGCGCCAGCAGCTTGGGCGCGACTAGCGGGAGGTACCAAGAGACCCAGTACTTC | TRBV5-1 | TRBD2 | TRBJ2-5 | .
CASQSAGNTEAFF | TGTGCCAGCCAAAGTGCCGGGAACACTGAAGCTTTCTTT | TRBV18 | . | TRBJ1-1 | .
CASSYSGLAGTDTQYF | TGTGCCAGCAGTTACTCCGGACTAGCGGGCACAGATACGCAGTATTTT | TRBV6-5 | TRBD2 | TRBJ2-3 | .
CASSYLLAGVGNEQFF | TGTGCCAGCAGTTACTTACTAGCTGGTGTGGGGAATGAGCAGTTCTTC | TRBV6-6 | . | TRBJ2-1 | .
CASSLGRGLNEQFF | TGTGCCAGCAGCTTAGGCAGGGGCCTCAATGAGCAGTTCTTC | TRBV13 | . | TRBJ2-1 | .
CASTSSPETQYF | TGTGCCAGCACCTCCTCCCCCGAGACCCAGTACTTC | TRBV6-6 | . | TRBJ2-5 | .
CATSRGGTHSEQYF | TGTGCCACCAGCAGAGGGGGAACCCACTCCGAGCAGTACTTC | TRBV15 | . | TRBJ2-7 | once
CASTGSYPDTQYF | TGCGCCAGCACCGGGTCCTACCCAGATACGCAGTATTTT | TRBV5-1 | . | TRBJ2-3 | .
CASSLAGSSSYNEQFF | TGTGCCAGCAGTTTAGCGGGAAGTAGCTCCTACAATGAGCAGTTCTTC | TRBV28 | . | TRBJ2-1 | .
CASSPRTESMNTEAFF | TGTGCCAGCAGCCCTCGGACAGAATCGATGAACACTGAAGCTTTCTTT | TRBV9 | . | TRBJ1-1 | .
CASNPRSGPSGANVLTF | TGTGCCAGTAATCCTCGGTCAGGGCCCTCTGGGGCCAACGTCCTGACTTTC | TRBV19 | . | TRBJ2-6 | .
CASSSSGQGAGEQYF | TGTGCCAGCAGTTCATCGGGACAGGGGGCGGGGGAGCAGTACTTC | TRBV6-5 | TRBD1 | TRBJ2-7 | .
CASSERTSYNEQFF | TGTGCCAGCAGTGAGCGGACCTCCTACAATGAGCAGTTCTTC | TRBV2 | . | TRBJ2-1 | .
CASSPTDRGYGYTF | TGTGCCAGCTCACCCACTGACAGGGGTTATGGCTACACCTTC | TRBV18 | TRBD1 | TRBJ1-2 | once
CASSTVAGGVYEQYF | TGTGCCAGTAGTACGGTAGCGGGAGGGGTCTACGAGCAGTACTTC | TRBV19 | TRBD2 | TRBJ2-7 | .
CASIGGGETQYF | TGTGCCAGCATAGGGGGCGGTGAGACCCAGTACTTC | TRBV7-2 | TRBD1 | TRBJ2-5 | once
CASSQSRTGAYEQYF | TGTGCCAGCAGCCAATCCCGGACAGGGGCCTACGAGCAGTACTTC | TRBV16 | TRBD1 | TRBJ2-7 | .
CASSLQQGAWETQYF | TGTGCCAGCAGCTTACAGCAGGGGGCCTGGGAGACCCAGTACTTC | TRBV7-9 | TRBD1 | TRBJ2-5 | .
CSVSGSYNEQFF | TGCAGCGTTAGCGGCTCCTACAATGAGCAGTTCTTC | TRBV29-1 | . | TRBJ2-1 | .
CASSLAGQSSYNEQFF | TGCGCCAGCAGCTTGGCCGGGCAGAGCTCCTACAATGAGCAGTTCTTC | TRBV5-1 | . | TRBJ2-1 | .
CASNTQGWANVLTF | TGTGCCAGCAACACACAGGGGTGGGCCAACGTCCTGACTTTC | TRBV7-9 | TRBD1 | TRBJ2-6 | .